The 22 T cell receptor beta chains below all came from one sample that was sequenced in a study of siplizumab effects on memory and regulatory T cells. TCRdb keeps only in-frame clones here, not all; method: immunoSEQ multiplex PCR. Of fewer than 120,000 clones listed, approximately 92% are singletons. Material: CD4+ T cells sorted from blood. Receptors were obtained from a human donor in good health.

The CDR3 loop is CASSESDMPNTEAFF. The DNA for the CDR3 is TGTGCCAGCAGTGAATCGGACATGCCGAACACTGAAGCTTTCTTT. This rearrangement joins TRBV25-1 to TRBJ1-1, with D possibly TRBD1 on 5 matching bases. Germline V gene data show CDR1 as MGHDK and CDR2 as SYGVNS. The CDR3 contains 15 residues. V lost 1 base, J lost 1 base, and 10 bases lay in between. The full variable domain, with the rest looked up from reference TRBV25-1 and TRBJ1-1, is EADIYQTPRYLVIGTGKKITLECSQTMGHDKMYWYQQDPGMELHLIHYSYGVNSTEKGDLSSESTVSRIRTEHFPLTLESARPSHTSQYLCASSESDMPNTEAFFGQGTRLTVV.

The chain joins TRBV11-2 to TRBJ2-4; 7 bases are shared with TRBD2. The CDR3 has 14 residues. Trimming cost V 2 bases and J 7 bases; bases outside gene matches: 5. The germline V gene encodes CDR1 SGHAT and CDR2 FQNNGV. CDR3 region: CASSLRTGGNIQYF. The CDR3 coding sequence is TGTGCCAGCAGCTTAAGGACGGGGGGTAACATTCAGTACTTC.

This chain uses TRBV27 with TRBJ2-1, with TRBD2 matching over 9 bases. The CDR3 covers 16 residues. Unmatched junction bases numbered 8, after V lost 3 bases and J lost 5 bases. The V gene's germline CDR1 is MNHEY and CDR2 SMNVEV (reference sequence). The CDR3 DNA follows: TGTGCCAGCAGTTTCTTGGCTAGCGGGGTCCACAATGAGCAGTTCTTC. Encoded protein: CASSFLASGVHNEQFF.

V usage is TRBV5-1 and J usage is TRBJ1-3, with 7 bases matching TRBD1. The CDR3 has 17 amino acids. Germline V gene sequence: CDR1 SGHRS, CDR2 YFSETQ. The J segment lost 0 bases and the V segment lost 6 bases, leaving 12 bases of the junction unmatched. The CDR3: CASTRRGTASSGNTIYF. In nucleotides, the CDR3 is TGCGCCAGCACCCGCAGGGGGACGGCCAGCTCTGGAAACACCATATATTTT.

The chain combines TRBV6-1 with TRBJ2-3; possible D gene TRBD2, 7 bases. The V gene's germline CDR1 is MNHNS and CDR2 SASEGT. There are 13 residues in the CDR3. V gave up 8 bases and J gave up 3 bases, with 12 bases separating them. CDR3 DNA: TGTGCCAGCCTCGGGGGGCTGACAGATACGCAGTATTTT. Its protein is CASLGGLTDTQYF.

This clone came up once. The V call is TRBV4-1, the J call TRBJ1-5; 10 nucleotides agree with TRBD1. Germline CDR1 reads MGHRA; CDR2 reads YSYEKL. V gave up 3 bases and J gave up 4 bases; unmatched junction bases: 0. The CDR3 spans 14 residues. The chain's CDR3 is CASSQGQGNQPQHF. DNA for the CDR3: TGCGCCAGCAGCCAGGGACAGGGGAATCAGCCCCAGCATTTT.

This rearrangement joins TRBV30 to TRBJ1-5, with 9 bases fitting TRBD1. The CDR3 contains 17 residues. Germline CDR1 GTSNPN, CDR2 SVGIG (reference sequence). The trim removed 1 base at V and 0 bases at J, leaving 7 bases unmatched. The CDR3 coding sequence is TGTGCCTGGAGTGGGGACAGGGTGAGGACTAGCAATCAGCCCCAGCATTTT. It encodes CAWSGDRVRTSNQPQHF.

The chain has TRBV5-8 and TRBJ2-2, with TRBD1 identical over 7 bases. Germline CDR1 and CDR2: SGHTS and YDEGEE. V gave up 3 bases and J gave up 4 bases; unmatched junction bases: 6. This CDR3 comprises 15 residues. CDR3 protein: CASSSGQRGTGELFF. In nucleotides, the CDR3 is TGTGCCAGCAGCTCGGGACAGAGGGGCACCGGGGAGCTGTTTTTT.

V gene TRBV6-1 combines with J gene TRBJ2-7, with D tentatively TRBD1 or TRBD2 (5 bases each). V shed 6 bases and J shed 0 bases, with 15 bases lying between them. The germline CDR1 and CDR2 sequences are MNHNS and SASEGT. This CDR3 is built from 15 residues. The CDR3 loop is CASRPARGSSYEQYF. The CDR3 DNA sequence: TGTGCCAGCAGGCCCGCGAGGGGTTCCTCCTACGAGCAGTACTTC.

This chain connects TRBV19 to TRBJ2-3; 9 nucleotides agree with TRBD2. CDR3 length: 13 residues. Germline CDR1 is LNHDA and CDR2 is SQIVND (reference sequence). V shed 8 bases, J shed 2 bases, and the junction held 2 bases outside the gene matches. CDR3 sequence: CASGLANTDTQYF. The CDR3 DNA sequence: TGTGCCAGTGGACTAGCGAACACAGATACGCAGTATTTT.

The genes are TRBV2 and TRBJ2-5; either TRBD1 or TRBD2 may fit D (5 bases each). This CDR3 comprises 15 residues. V gave up 3 bases and J gave up 4 bases, with 15 bases separating them. From germline, CDR1 is SNHLY and CDR2 FYNNEI. The CDR3 spells CASSDGGRWGETQYF. The CDR3 DNA is TGTGCCAGCAGTGATGGGGGACGATGGGGAGAGACCCAGTACTTC.

V and J are TRBV19 and TRBJ1-2; maybe TRBD1 (5 bases). The CDR3 spans 13 residues. Germline V lookup: CDR1 LNHDA, CDR2 SQIVND (reference sequence). Trimming left V 6 bases short and J 8 bases short, with 16 bases between. CDR3 protein: CASRPPGFGGYTF. Here the CDR3 DNA reads TGTGCCAGTAGACCCCCAGGGTTTGGAGGCTACACCTTC. The full variable domain, with the rest looked up from reference TRBV19 and TRBJ1-2, is DGGITQSPKYLFRKEGQNVTLSCEQNLNHDAMYWYRQDPGQGLRLIYYSQIVNDFQKGDIAEGYSVSREKKESFPLTVTSAQKNPTAFYLCASRPPGFGGYTFGSGTRLTVV.

This sequence joins TRBV9 and TRBJ2-5; D gene unclear. The ends were cut back, 5 bases at V and 1 base at J, with 15 bases in the middle. Germline loops: CDR1 SGDLS, CDR2 YYNGEE. The CDR3 totals 15 residues. The CDR3 spells CASSKIGLPQETQYF. The CDR3 bases are TGTGCCAGCAGTAAAATTGGCCTACCCCAAGAGACCCAGTACTTC.

The rearrangement joins TRBV7-2 to TRBJ2-7; D possibly corresponds to TRBD2 (5 bases). Looked up from germline, CDR1 is SGHTA and CDR2 is FQGNSA. Trimming took 5 bases from V and 1 from J, leaving 6 bases between them. The CDR3 has 12 residues. The CDR3 DNA sequence: TGTGCCAGCAGCCGAGGGTCCTACGAGCAGTACTTC. Translation gives CASSRGSYEQYF.

The chain recombines TRBV5-4 with TRBJ1-6, with 10 bases aligning to TRBD1. J gave up 2 bases and V 5 bases, and 10 bases lay outside the gene matches. Germline-derived CDR1 and CDR2 are SGHNT and YYREEE (reference sequence). The CDR3 length is 18 residues. CDR3 nucleotide sequence: TGTGCCAGCAGGTCCTCGGGACAGGGGAGAACCTATAATTCACCCCTCCACTTT. Protein sequence: CASRSSGQGRTYNSPLHF.

The chain combines TRBV6-6 with TRBJ1-1; 9 bases map to TRBD1. The germline CDR1 and CDR2 sequences are MNHNY and SVGAGI (reference sequence). V gave up 0 bases and J gave up 6 bases; unmatched junction bases: 5. The CDR3 runs 15 residues. The CDR3, as DNA: TGTGCCAGCAGTTACTCTAGGGACAGGGTCGCTGAAGCTTTCTTT. Its protein product is CASSYSRDRVAEAFF.

The rearrangement joins TRBV6-5 to TRBJ1-1, with a possible D match to TRBD1 (6 bases). V lost 0 bases to trimming and J lost 1 base, with 9 bases between them. Germline V lookup: CDR1 MNHEY, CDR2 SVGAGI. The CDR3 is made up of 15 amino acids. CDR3 loop: CASSYSRGENTEAFF. In DNA, the CDR3 is TGTGCCAGCAGTTACTCGAGGGGGGAGAACACTGAAGCTTTCTTT.

The V call is TRBV5-4, the J call TRBJ1-2; D may be TRBD1 (6 bases). Germline CDR1 SGHNT, CDR2 YYREEE (reference sequence). The V end was cut by 0 bases, the J end by 3 bases, with 9 bases between. The CDR3 is 14 residues long. In DNA form, the CDR3 reads TGTGCCAGCAGCTTGGGGGGGCAGGACTATGGCTACACCTTC. Residues: CASSLGGQDYGYTF.

The chain combines TRBV11-3 with TRBJ2-1, with 7 bases lining up with TRBD2. The germline CDR1 and CDR2 sequences are SGHNT and YENEEA. Germline trimming cut 0 bases from V and 15 bases from J; bases unmatched to any gene: 8. This CDR3 is built from 13 residues. The CDR3 reads CASSLEPRTRLFF. The CDR3 nucleotides read TGTGCCAGCAGCTTAGAGCCGAGGACTAGACTGTTCTTC.

J is TRBJ1-2 and V is TRBV5-4, with D tentatively TRBD1 (6 bases). Looked up from germline, CDR1 is SGHNT and CDR2 is YYREEE (reference sequence). V lost 1 base to trimming and J lost 4 bases, with 14 bases between them. This CDR3 has 15 residues. The CDR3 DNA follows: TGTGCCAGCAGCTTGCAGGGGCCATCCCCCTATGGCTACACCTTC. It codes for CASSLQGPSPYGYTF.

The chain links TRBV15 to TRBJ1-6; D remains ambiguous. The germline V gene has CDR1 LNHNV and CDR2 YYDKDF (reference sequence). Between the trimmed V and J ends, which lost 1 base and 10 bases, there was a span of 14 bases. CDR3 length: 15 residues. The CDR3 DNA sequence: TGTGCCACCAGCAGAGTCCAGATATCAGAGTCACCCCTCCACTTT. This gives the protein CATSRVQISESPLHF.

The chain is built from TRBV7-2 and TRBJ1-1, with D possibly being TRBD1 (5 bases). V was cut by 0 bases and J by 0 bases, with 8 bases left in between. In germline, CDR1 is SGHTA, CDR2 FQGNSA. The CDR3 is 15 residues long. In DNA form, the CDR3 reads TGTGCCAGCAGCTTAGCGGGACCGGTGAACACTGAAGCTTTCTTT. Its protein is CASSLAGPVNTEAFF. Based on the CDR3 plus reference TRBV7-2 and TRBJ1-1, the full variable domain is GAGVSQSPSNKVTEKGKDVELRCDPISGHTALYWYRQSLGQGLEFLIYFQGNSAPDKSGLPSDRFSAERTGGSVSTLTIQRTQQEDSAVYLCASSLAGPVNTEAFFGQGTRLTVV.